One sample yielded the 3 T cell receptor beta chains listed below, sequenced in a study of shared clonotypes between healthy human individuals. Generated by immunoSEQ multiplex PCR, the TCRdb table keeps only in-frame clones and is missing some. This table has about 1.4 million clones, more than 95% appearing once. Sample: naive CD4+ T cells sorted from blood. Subset reported: CD45RA+ positively selected. The receptors were gathered from a man younger than 40 in good health.

The V call is TRBV2, the J call TRBJ2-7; 9 bases map to TRBD2. The CDR3 covers 15 residues. Germline trimming cut 3 bases from V and 3 bases from J; bases unmatched to any gene: 6. Germline V gene lookup returns CDR1 SNHLY and CDR2 FYNNEI. CDR3 sequence (DNA): TGTGCCAGCAGTGAGTCCAGCGGGAGGATCTACGAGCAGTACTTC. Protein product: CASSESSGRIYEQYF.

This chain joins TRBV2 and TRBJ1-1; the match to TRBD1 covers 8 bases. V lost 3 bases and J lost 0; bases outside the gene matches: 6. The V gene's germline CDR1 is SNHLY and CDR2 FYNNEI. The CDR3 runs 16 residues. For the CDR3, the DNA is TGTGCCAGCAGTGAGCAGGGGGCGAACGTGAACACTGAAGCTTTCTTT. It encodes CASSEQGANVNTEAFF.

J is TRBJ2-2 and V is TRBV6-4, with TRBD2 matching over 10 bases. The CDR3 spans 15 residues. V lost 5 bases and J lost 4; bases outside the gene matches: 4. The germline gives CDR1 MRHNA, CDR2 SNTAGT. The CDR3 here is CASSQIAGGTGELFF. The CDR3 DNA is TGTGCCAGCAGTCAGATAGCGGGAGGCACCGGGGAGCTGTTTTTT.